This section outlines one T cell receptor beta chain sequence together with its context. This clonotype was counted many times. Its cognate antigen has yet to be identified. Qualities for individual bases were not recorded, and no much larger clone is one base off. The data derive from a study of T cells in Graves' hyperthyroidism and ophthalmopathy (dated by TCRdb to between 2018 and 2021). General notes on the study: Peripheral blood samples were taken at the time of initial diagnosis, prior to any treatment. To identify distinguishing TCR V-J signatures, a discovery cohort of around 100 patients was used, comprising 43 with Graves' ophthalmopathy and 57 with stable Graves' hyperthyroidism. Prospective prediction of ophthalmopathy was tested in an independent validation cohort of 18 to 20 hyperthyroidism patients and 17 patients who later progressed to ophthalmopathy. For training and testing, the 110 or so patients in the discovery cohort were randomly divided in a 7:3 ratio. In addition, the study compared T-cell repertoires in thyroid tissue and in blood from five to seven Graves' hyperthyroidism patients. After blood sampling, hyperthyroidism patients were treated with methimazole at a starting dose of 30 mg daily, and ophthalmopathy patients were treated with high-dose intravenous methylprednisolone. The paper reports TCR Vbeta CDR3 sequencing of approximately 130 peripheral blood samples: over 40 ophthalmopathy, roughly 80 hyperthyroidism and around 17 progressor patients.

V trim: 5 bases; J trim: 8 bases; unmatched bases: 5. The CDR3, from cysteine to phenylalanine, totals 12 residues. This entry keeps only the CDR3 DNA: 36 bases, framed from base 1. CDR1 and CDR2 are drawn from the germline V gene: MNHEY, SVGAGI. The TCR beta CDR3 regions were amplified from the RNA transcripts. The first round of RT-PCR for the TCR CDR3 was performed with the HTBI primer set and the Qiagen OneStep RT-PCR kit. A second multiplex PCR round built the libraries, followed by size selection and purification. Paired-end sequencing of the libraries was performed with 100 bp reads on an Illumina HiSeq2000. The source study handled its data this way. SOAPnuke was used to process the raw data, with reads discarded if the reads contained adapters or uncalled bases, had a mean Phred below 15, or lacked an exact constant-primer or identifier match. COPE v1.2.5 was used to merge high-quality paired reads, and clonotypes were defined as unique nucleotide sequences. MiTCR v1.1 was used to align the clonotypes against IMGT TRBV, TRBD and TRBJ reference segments. Only V-J combinations with frequency above 0.0001, covering about 99% of repertoires, were analysed. The TCS score was defined as F50 (clonal expansion) divided by E x V (chaos), with BLOSUM62-based TCRdist calculated between CDR3 peptides within each V-J. Welch's t-statistics and random forest reduced 514 V-J features to 13, which were used in a naive Bayes classifier (R e1071). TCRdb redid the processing of the public reads, applying fastp at Q25 and MiXCR, and retained in-frame beta chains. Every entry covers one CDR3 protein and lists the most common genes and DNA from its rows. These V and J calls derive from TCRdb rather than the authors' analysis. Counted in this sample were about 520,000 distinct CDR3 sequences; approximately 24% of them appeared once. The leading ten clones occupy roughly 10% of the sample.

What the authors observed across the whole study: A model built on a 13 V-J signature distinguished ophthalmopathy from stable hyperthyroidism, reaching 85% to 90% sensitivity and 81.08% specificity in cross-validation and 80%/75% in testing. Most expanded thyroid clonotypes (frequency above 0.001) were also detected in blood, suggesting blood repertoires may reflect thyroid immune responses. Sample size was not statistically predetermined, and investigators were not blinded to group allocation. In validation, the model predicted progression to ophthalmopathy with over 60% sensitivity and over 72% specificity, a median of 6.5 months before onset.

Moderately to severely active disease, a Clinical Activity Score of at least 3, a NOSPECS grade of at least 4, and a duration under 3 months were present in ophthalmopathy patients. Any patient with an uncontrolled infection, another autoimmune disease, pregnancy or lactation was excluded. Diagnoses were based on clinical symptoms, serum thyroxine and TRAb, thyroid ultrasound and orbital computed tomography. Ficoll-Paque density gradient centrifugation was used to isolate PBMCs from about 10 ml of fresh peripheral blood. Trizol reagent was used to extract total RNA, and RNA quality was then checked on an Agilent 2100 Bioanalyzer.

The receptor was isolated from a woman in her 30s with Graves' ophthalmopathy. Recombination linked TRBV6-5 to TRBJ1-2; TRBD1 agrees with 7 junctional bases. Material: blood. In nucleotide form, the sequence is TGTGCCAGCAGTCAGGGGGACAGAGGCTACACCTTC. Its protein is CASSQGDRGYTF.